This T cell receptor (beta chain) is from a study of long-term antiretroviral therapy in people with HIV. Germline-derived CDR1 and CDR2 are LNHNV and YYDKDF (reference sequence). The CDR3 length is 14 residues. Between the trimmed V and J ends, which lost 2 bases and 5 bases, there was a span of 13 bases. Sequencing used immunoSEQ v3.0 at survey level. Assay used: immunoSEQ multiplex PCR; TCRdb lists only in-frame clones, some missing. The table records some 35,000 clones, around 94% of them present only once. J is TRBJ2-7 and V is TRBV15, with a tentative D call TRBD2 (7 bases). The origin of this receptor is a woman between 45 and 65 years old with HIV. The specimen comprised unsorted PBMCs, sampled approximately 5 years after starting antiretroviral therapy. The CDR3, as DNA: TGTGCCACCAGCAGAACGGGGGGCGGCGACGAGCAGTACTTC. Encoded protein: CATSRTGGGDEQYF.